This note documents a single TCR beta chain sequence. Its antigen remains unidentified. After extraction with the RNeasy kit, 0.5 to 1 ug of the RNA was reverse transcribed using random hexamers. Across 54 Vbeta and 13 Jbeta, immunoSEQ multiplex PCR amplified TCR beta CDR3. One entry per CDR3 protein results from TCRdb running MiXCR on the immunoSEQ multiplex PCR reads. The sample yields hundreds of thousands of distinct CDR3 sequences, approximately 89% seen once. Included as multiple sclerosis controls were treatment-naive patients who had stable or active relapsing-remitting disease. In contrast to the negatively isolated CD8+ and CD4+ T cells, TEMRA cells were FACS-enriched. The CDR3 is made up of 15 amino acids. The ends were cut back, 2 bases at V and 3 bases at J, with 11 bases in the middle. CDR1 and CDR2 (germline): SNHLY, FYNNEI. These data originate in a study of CD8 T cells in Susac syndrome.

Study-level findings and limits: The study's TCR sequencing and HLA analysis drew on a certain number of individuals. That number was acknowledged as relatively small.

This receptor was obtained from a human donor with multiple sclerosis. The sample was CD8+ T cells from PBMCs. The chain links TRBV2 to TRBJ2-1; D is perhaps TRBD2 (6 bases). CDR3 amino acids: CASSELEGNYNEQFF. CDR3 coding DNA: TGTGCCAGCAGTGAACTGGAGGGAAACTACAATGAGCAGTTCTTC.